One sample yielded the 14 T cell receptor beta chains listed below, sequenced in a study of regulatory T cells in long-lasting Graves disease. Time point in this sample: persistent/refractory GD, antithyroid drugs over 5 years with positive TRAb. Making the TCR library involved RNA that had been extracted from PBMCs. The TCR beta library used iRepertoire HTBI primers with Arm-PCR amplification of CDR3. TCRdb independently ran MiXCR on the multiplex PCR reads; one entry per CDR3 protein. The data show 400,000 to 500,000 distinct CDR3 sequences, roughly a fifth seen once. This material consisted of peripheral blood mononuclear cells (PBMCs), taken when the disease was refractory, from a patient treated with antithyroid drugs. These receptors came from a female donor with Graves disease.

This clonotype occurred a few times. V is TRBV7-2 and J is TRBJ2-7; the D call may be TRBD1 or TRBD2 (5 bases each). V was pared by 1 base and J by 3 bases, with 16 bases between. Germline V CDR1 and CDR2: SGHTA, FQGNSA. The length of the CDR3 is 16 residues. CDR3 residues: CASSLGGPGSYYEQYF. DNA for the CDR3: TGTGCCAGCAGCTTAGGGGGACCGGGATCCTACTACGAGCAGTACTTC.

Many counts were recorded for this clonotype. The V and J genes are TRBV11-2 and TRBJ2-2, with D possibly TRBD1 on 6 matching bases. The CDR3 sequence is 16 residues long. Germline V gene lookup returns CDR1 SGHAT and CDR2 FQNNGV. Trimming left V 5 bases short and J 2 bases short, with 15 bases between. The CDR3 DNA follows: TGTGCCAGCAGCACCAAGACAGGAACAAACACCGGGGAGCTGTTTTTT. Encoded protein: CASSTKTGTNTGELFF.

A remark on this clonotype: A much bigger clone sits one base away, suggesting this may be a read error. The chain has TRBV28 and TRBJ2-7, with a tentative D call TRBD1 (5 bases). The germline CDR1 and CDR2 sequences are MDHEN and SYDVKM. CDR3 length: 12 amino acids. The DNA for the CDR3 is TGTGCCGGCAGTTTGTTTCAGGGCGGCCGGGACTTC. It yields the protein CAGSLFQGGRDF.

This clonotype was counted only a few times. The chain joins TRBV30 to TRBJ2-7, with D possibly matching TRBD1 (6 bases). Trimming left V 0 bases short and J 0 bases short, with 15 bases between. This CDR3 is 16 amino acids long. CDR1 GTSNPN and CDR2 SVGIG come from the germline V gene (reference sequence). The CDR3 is CAWSVQGRGDSYEQYF. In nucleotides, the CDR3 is TGTGCCTGGAGTGTACAGGGCAGGGGCGACTCCTACGAGCAGTACTTC.

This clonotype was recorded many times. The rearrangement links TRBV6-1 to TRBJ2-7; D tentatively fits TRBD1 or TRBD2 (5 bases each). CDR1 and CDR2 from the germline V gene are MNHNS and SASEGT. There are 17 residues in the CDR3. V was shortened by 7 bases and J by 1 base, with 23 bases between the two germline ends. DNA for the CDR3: TGTGCCAGCACCCTGGGACCAACCTCCTATGGTTCCTACGAGCAGTACTTC. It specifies CASTLGPTSYGSYEQYF.

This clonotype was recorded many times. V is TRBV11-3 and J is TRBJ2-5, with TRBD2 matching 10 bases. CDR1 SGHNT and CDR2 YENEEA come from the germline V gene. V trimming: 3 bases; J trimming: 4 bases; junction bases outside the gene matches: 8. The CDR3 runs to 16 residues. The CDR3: CASSLGAGGPGETQYF. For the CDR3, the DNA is TGTGCCAGCAGCTTGGGAGCGGGAGGGCCGGGAGAGACCCAGTACTTC.

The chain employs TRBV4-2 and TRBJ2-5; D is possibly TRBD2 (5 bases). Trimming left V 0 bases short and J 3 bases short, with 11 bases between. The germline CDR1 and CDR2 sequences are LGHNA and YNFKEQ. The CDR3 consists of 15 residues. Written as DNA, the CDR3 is TGTGCCAGCAGCCAAGATACTCGGGGTAAAGAGACCCAGTACTTC. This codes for CASSQDTRGKETQYF.

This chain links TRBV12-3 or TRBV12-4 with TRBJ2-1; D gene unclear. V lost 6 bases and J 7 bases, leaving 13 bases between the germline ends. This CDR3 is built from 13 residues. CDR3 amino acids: CASSPQPRNEQFF. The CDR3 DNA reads TGTGCCAGCAGCCCTCAACCCCGGAATGAGCAGTTCTTC.

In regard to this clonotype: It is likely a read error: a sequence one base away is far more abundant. CDR3 residues: CASSGARMNTEAFF. As DNA, the CDR3 is TGTGCCAGCAGTGGAGCGAGAATGAACACTGAAGCTTTCTTT. The V gene is TRBV6-2 or TRBV6-3, the J gene TRBJ1-1, with D hard to call. The germline CDR1 and CDR2 sequences are MNHEY and SVGEGT. The CDR3 covers 14 residues. Deletions cut 5 bases from V and 0 bases from J, with 10 bases between.

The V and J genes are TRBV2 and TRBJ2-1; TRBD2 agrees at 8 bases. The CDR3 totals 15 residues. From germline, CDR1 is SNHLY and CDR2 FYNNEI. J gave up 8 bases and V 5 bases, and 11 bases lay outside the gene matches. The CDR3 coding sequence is TGTGCCAGCAGTCCAACAGGTAGCGGGATGGATGAGCAGTTCTTC. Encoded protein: CASSPTGSGMDEQFF.

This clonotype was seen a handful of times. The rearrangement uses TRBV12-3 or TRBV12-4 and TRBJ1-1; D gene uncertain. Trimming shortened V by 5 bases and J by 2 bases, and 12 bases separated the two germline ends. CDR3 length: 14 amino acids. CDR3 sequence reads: CASSIFAINTEAFF. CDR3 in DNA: TGTGCCAGCAGTATTTTTGCTATAAACACTGAAGCTTTCTTT.

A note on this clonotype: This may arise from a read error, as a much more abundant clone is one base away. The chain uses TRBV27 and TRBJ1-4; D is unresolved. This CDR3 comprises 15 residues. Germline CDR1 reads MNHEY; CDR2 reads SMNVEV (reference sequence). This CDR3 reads CASSLTASTNEELFF. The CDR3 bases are TGTGCCAGCAGTCTAACAGCTTCAACTAATGAAGAACTGTTTTTT.

CDR3 in amino acids: CSARTGEILGYTF. The CDR3, as DNA: TGCAGCGCCAGGACAGGGGAGATACTTGGCTACACCTTC. The chain carries TRBV29-1 and TRBJ1-2; 9 bases are shared with TRBD1. V shed 7 bases and J 7 bases; nucleotides not matched to a gene: 10. Per germline, CDR1 SQVTM and CDR2 ANQGSEA. The CDR3 contains 13 residues. The variable domain in full, with the rest retrieved from reference TRBV29-1 and TRBJ1-2, is SAVISQKPSRDICQRGTSLTIQCQVDSQVTMMFWYRQQPGQSLTLIATANQGSEATYESGFVIDKFPISRPNLTFSTLTVSNMSPEDSSIYLCSARTGEILGYTFGSGTRLTVV.

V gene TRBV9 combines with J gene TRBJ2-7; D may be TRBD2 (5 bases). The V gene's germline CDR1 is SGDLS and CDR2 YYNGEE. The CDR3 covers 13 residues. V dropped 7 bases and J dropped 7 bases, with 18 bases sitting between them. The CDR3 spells CASAPPETSEQYF. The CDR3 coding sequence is TGTGCCAGCGCCCCACCAGAAACTAGTGAGCAGTACTTC.